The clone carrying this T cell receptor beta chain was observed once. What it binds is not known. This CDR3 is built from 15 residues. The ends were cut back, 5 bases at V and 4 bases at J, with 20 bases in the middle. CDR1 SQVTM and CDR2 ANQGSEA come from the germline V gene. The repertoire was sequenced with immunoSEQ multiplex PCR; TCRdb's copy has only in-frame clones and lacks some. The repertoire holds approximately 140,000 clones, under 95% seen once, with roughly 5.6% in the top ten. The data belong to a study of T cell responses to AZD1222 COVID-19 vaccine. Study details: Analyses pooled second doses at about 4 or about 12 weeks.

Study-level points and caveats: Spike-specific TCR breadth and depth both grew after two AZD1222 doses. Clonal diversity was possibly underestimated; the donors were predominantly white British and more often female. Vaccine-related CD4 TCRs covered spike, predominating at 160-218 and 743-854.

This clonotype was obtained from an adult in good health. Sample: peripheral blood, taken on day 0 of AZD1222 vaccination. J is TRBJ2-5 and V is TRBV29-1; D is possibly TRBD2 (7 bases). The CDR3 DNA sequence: TGCAGCGTTTCAGAGGGGGAGGGCCGGGGAGAGACCCAGTACTTC. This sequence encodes CSVSEGEGRGETQYF.